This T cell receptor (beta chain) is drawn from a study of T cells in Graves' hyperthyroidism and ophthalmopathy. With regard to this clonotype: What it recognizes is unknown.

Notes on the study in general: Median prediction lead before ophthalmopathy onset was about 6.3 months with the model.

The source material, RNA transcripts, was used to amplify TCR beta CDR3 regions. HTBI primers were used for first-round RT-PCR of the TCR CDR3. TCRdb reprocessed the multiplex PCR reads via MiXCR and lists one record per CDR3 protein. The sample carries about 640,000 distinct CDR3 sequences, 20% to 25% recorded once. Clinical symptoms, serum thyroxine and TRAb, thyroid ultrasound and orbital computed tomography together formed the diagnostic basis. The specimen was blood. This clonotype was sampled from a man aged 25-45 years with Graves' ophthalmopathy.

CDR3 sequence (DNA): TGTGCCAGCAGCCGCCGTCAGAGGGTTACTGAAAAACTGTTTTTT. It specifies CASSRRQRVTEKLFF. The J gene is TRBJ1-4, the V gene TRBV6-1, with no clear D. The CDR3 contains 15 residues. Germline CDR1 MNHNS, CDR2 SASEGT. Trimming removed 6 bases at V and 7 bases at J, with 18 bases between.